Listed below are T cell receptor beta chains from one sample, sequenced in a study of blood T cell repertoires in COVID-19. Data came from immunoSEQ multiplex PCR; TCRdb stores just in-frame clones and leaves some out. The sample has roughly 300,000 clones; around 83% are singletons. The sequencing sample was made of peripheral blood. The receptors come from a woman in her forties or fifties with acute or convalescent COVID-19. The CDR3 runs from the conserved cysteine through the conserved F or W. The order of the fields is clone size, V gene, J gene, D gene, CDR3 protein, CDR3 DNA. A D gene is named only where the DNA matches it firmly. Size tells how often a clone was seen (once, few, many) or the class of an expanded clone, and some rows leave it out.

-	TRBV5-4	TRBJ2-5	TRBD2	CASSLAGMRGGETQYF	TGTGCCAGCAGCTTGGCCGGTATGCGGGGGGGGGAGACCCAGTACTTC
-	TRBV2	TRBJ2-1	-	CAGGEVIYNEQFF	TGTGCCGGAGGGGAAGTAATCTACAATGAGCAGTTCTTC
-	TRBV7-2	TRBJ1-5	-	CASSLSGQGNQPQHF	TGTGCCAGCAGCTTATCTGGGCAAGGAAATCAGCCCCAGCATTTT
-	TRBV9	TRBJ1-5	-	CASSPGDISNQPQHF	TGTGCCAGCAGCCCAGGGGACATTAGCAATCAGCCCCAGCATTTT
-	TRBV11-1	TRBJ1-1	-	CASSSRLTEAFF	TGTGCCAGCAGCTCCCGACTAACTGAAGCTTTCTTT
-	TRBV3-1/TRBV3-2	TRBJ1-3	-	CASSQGSVGNTIYF	TGTGCCAGCAGCCAAGGTTCCGTTGGAAACACCATATATTTT
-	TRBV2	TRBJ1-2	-	CASIPNSGYGYTF	TGTGCCAGCATTCCCAACAGTGGCTATGGCTACACCTTC
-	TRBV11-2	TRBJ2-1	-	CASSSGLRPYNEQFF	TGTGCCAGCAGCTCGGGACTGCGGCCATACAATGAGCAGTTCTTC
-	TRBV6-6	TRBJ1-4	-	CASSYRGFSEKLFF	TGTGCCAGCAGTTACAGGGGGTTTTCTGAAAAACTGTTTTTT
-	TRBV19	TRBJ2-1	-	CATLKEGYNEQFF	TGTGCCACCCTAAAGGAGGGGTACAATGAGCAGTTCTTC
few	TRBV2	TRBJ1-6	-	CASSDRGGSPLHF	TGTGCCAGCAGTGACAGGGGCGGTTCACCCCTCCACTTT
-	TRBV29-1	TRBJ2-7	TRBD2	CSVDASGGSYEQYF	TGCAGCGTTGATGCTAGCGGCGGCTCCTACGAGCAGTACTTC
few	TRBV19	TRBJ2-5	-	CASSIQGGQETQYF	TGTGCCAGTAGTATACAAGGAGGCCAGGAGACCCAGTACTTC
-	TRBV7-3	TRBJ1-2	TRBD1	CASSLQPTGDGYTF	TGTGCCAGCAGCTTGCAACCGACAGGGGACGGCTACACCTTC
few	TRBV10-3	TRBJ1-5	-	CAISPDSNQPQHF	TGTGCCATCAGCCCAGATAGCAATCAGCCCCAGCATTTT
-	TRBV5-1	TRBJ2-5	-	CASARGGQGGETQYF	TGCGCCAGCGCCCGAGGAGGACAGGGAGGGGAGACCCAGTACTTC
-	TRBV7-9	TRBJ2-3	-	CASSLVTEDTQYF	TGTGCCAGCAGCTTAGTGACAGAAGATACGCAGTATTTT
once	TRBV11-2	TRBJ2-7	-	CASSSLRREPYEQYF	TGTGCCAGCAGCTCGCTTCGGAGGGAACCCTACGAGCAGTACTTC
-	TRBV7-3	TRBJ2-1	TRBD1	CASSYTGGSVNEQFF	TGTGCCAGCAGCTACACAGGGGGCTCAGTCAATGAGCAGTTCTTC
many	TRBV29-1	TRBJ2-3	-	CGVTEGEDTQYF	TGCGGCGTAACGGAGGGCGAGGATACGCAGTATTTT
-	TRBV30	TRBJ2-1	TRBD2	CACQREVPIEQFF	TGTGCCTGCCAGCGGGAGGTACCGATAGAGCAGTTCTTC
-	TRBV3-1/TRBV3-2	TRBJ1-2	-	CASSQAEVAGSHGYTF	TGTGCCAGCAGCCAAGCAGAGGTAGCCGGCTCTCATGGCTACACCTTC
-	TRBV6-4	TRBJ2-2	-	CASSDSRSGELFF	TGTGCCAGCAGTGACTCCAGGTCCGGGGAGCTGTTTTTT
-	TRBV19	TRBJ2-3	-	CASSIEARKTDTQYF	TGTGCCAGTAGTATCGAAGCGAGAAAGACAGATACGCAGTATTTT
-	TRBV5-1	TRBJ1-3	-	CASRKDSSGNTIYF	TGCGCCAGCCGGAAGGACAGCTCTGGAAACACCATATATTTT
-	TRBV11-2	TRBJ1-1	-	CASSPRTGRAEAFF	TGTGCCAGCAGCCCGCGCACGGGGAGAGCTGAAGCTTTCTTT
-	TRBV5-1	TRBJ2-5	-	CASSLARGLTDETQYF	TGCGCCAGCAGCTTGGCACGCGGGCTTACTGATGAGACCCAGTACTTC
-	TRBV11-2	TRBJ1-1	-	CASSLAGFTEAFF	TGTGCCAGCAGCTTAGCAGGGTTCACTGAAGCTTTCTTT
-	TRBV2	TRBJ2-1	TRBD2	CATVRLASYNEQFF	TGTGCCACCGTGAGACTAGCATCCTACAATGAGCAGTTCTTC
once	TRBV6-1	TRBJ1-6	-	CASSESPSNSPLHF	TGTGCCAGCAGTGAGTCCCCATCTAATTCACCCCTCCACTTT
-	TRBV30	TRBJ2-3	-	CAWSVTGGTDTQYF	TGTGCCTGGAGTGTAACGGGAGGCACAGATACGCAGTATTTT
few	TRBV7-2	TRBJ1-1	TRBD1	CASSFGTGGNTEAFF	TGTGCCAGCAGCTTTGGGACAGGGGGGAACACTGAAGCTTTCTTT
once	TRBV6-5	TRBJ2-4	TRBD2	CASSYSREEDKNIQYF	TGTGCCAGCAGTTACTCGCGGGAGGAGGACAAAAACATTCAGTACTTC
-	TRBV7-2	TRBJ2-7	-	CASSLVQGFNEQYF	TGTGCCAGCAGCTTAGTTCAGGGGTTCAACGAGCAGTACTTC
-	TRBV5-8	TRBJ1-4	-	CASSRGYEKLFF	TGTGCCAGCAGCCGAGGGTATGAAAAACTGTTTTTT
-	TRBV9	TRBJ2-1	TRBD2	CASSDIISGRGYNEQFF	TGTGCCAGCAGCGACATCATCAGCGGGAGAGGCTACAATGAGCAGTTCTTC
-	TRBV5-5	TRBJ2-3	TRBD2	CASSLGLAGSTDTQYF	TGTGCCAGCAGCTTGGGACTAGCGGGTAGCACAGATACGCAGTATTTT
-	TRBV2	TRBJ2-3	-	CASSEREQDTQYF	TGTGCCAGCAGTGAACGGGAGCAAGATACGCAGTATTTT
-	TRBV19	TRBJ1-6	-	CASRRGDLPQSPLHF	TGTGCCAGTAGACGGGGTGACTTACCCCAATCACCCCTCCACTTT
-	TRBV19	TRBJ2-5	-	CASSIGRETQYF	TGTGCCAGTAGTATAGGGCGGGAGACCCAGTACTTC
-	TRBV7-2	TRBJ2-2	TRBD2	CASSLGLAGGPELFF	TGTGCCAGCAGCTTAGGACTAGCGGGAGGGCCAGAGCTGTTTTTT
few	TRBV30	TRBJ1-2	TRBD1	CAWGFKGGIELGYTF	TGTGCCTGGGGGTTTAAAGGGGGCATCGAACTTGGCTACACCTTC
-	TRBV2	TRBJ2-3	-	CASSATDTQYF	TGTGCCAGCAGTGCGACAGATACGCAGTATTTT
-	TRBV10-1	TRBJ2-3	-	CASSESTNTQYF	TGCGCCAGCAGTGAGTCAACAAATACGCAGTATTTT
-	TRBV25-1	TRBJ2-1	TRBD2	CASSDYEDGRRNNEQFF	TGTGCCAGCAGCGACTACGAGGACGGGAGGCGGAACAATGAGCAGTTCTTC
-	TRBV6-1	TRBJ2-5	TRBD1	CASSELGQRETQYF	TGTGCCAGCAGTGAATTGGGACAGCGAGAGACCCAGTACTTC
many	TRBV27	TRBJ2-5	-	CASSLNSQETQYF	TGTGCCAGCAGTTTGAACAGTCAAGAGACCCAGTACTTC
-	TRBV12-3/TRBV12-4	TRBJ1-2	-	CASSLSIPGYTF	TGTGCCAGCAGTTTATCTATTCCTGGCTACACCTTC